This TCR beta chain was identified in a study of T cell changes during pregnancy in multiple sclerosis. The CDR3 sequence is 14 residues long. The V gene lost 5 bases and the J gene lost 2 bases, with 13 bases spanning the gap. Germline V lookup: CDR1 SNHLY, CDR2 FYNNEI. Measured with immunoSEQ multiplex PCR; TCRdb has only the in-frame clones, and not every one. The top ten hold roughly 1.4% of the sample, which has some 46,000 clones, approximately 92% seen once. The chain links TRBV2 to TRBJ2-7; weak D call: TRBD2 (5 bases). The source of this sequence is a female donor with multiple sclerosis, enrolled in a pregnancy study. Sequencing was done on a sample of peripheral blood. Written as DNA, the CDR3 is TGTGCCAGCAGTCTGACTATATCCCCCTACGAGCAGTACTTC. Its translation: CASSLTISPYEQYF. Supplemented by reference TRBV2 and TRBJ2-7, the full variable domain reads EPEVTQTPSHQVTQMGQEVILRCVPISNHLYFYWYRQILGQKVEFLVSFYNNEISEKSEIFDDQFSVERPDGSNFTLKIRSTKLEDSAMYFCASSLTISPYEQYFGPGTRLTVT.